These 8 T cell receptor beta chains share one sample of origin, sequenced in a study of blood T cell repertoires in COVID-19. Data came from immunoSEQ multiplex PCR; TCRdb stores just in-frame clones and leaves some out. The data show around 54,000 clones, over 75% seen once. Sequenced input: peripheral blood. The receptors here all came from a middle-aged woman with active COVID-19.

V gene TRBV27 combines with J gene TRBJ2-1, with a tentative D call TRBD2 (5 bases). With 3 bases removed from V and 3 bases from J, the gap between germline ends came to 12 bases. The CDR3 consists of 15 residues. Looked up from germline, CDR1 is MNHEY and CDR2 is SMNVEV (reference sequence). CDR3 loop: CASSFAGWNYNEQFF. DNA of the CDR3: TGTGCCAGCAGTTTTGCGGGTTGGAACTACAATGAGCAGTTCTTC.

The J gene is TRBJ2-7, the V gene TRBV27; TRBD1 aligns across 8 bases. CDR1 and CDR2 from the germline V gene are MNHEY and SMNVEV (reference sequence). The CDR3 length is 14 residues. The V gene end was trimmed by 7 bases and the J gene end by 3 bases; junction bases not matched to a gene: 8. The CDR3 DNA sequence: TGTGCCAGCACCGGACAGGGAAAAAACTACGAGCAGTACTTC. Translation gives CASTGQGKNYEQYF.

CDR3 sequence (DNA): TGTGCCAGCAGTTACTGGGGACTAGCGGGGGGGCACACGCAGTATTTT. It translates to CASSYWGLAGGHTQYF. This chain connects TRBV6-2 or TRBV6-3 to TRBJ2-3, with TRBD2 identical over 16 bases. The V gene's germline CDR1 is MNHEY and CDR2 SVGEGT. The CDR3 runs to 16 residues. V was pared by 1 base and J by 9 bases, with 4 bases of the junction left unmatched.

The genes are TRBV4-1 and TRBJ2-6; D ambiguous. The CDR3 length is 14 residues. Trimming stripped 3 bases from V and 4 bases from J, with 7 bases between. In germline, CDR1 is MGHRA, CDR2 YSYEKL. The CDR3 loop reads CASSQHNGANVLTF. The CDR3 DNA is TGCGCCAGCAGCCAGCACAACGGGGCCAACGTCCTGACTTTC.

This sequence joins TRBV18 and TRBJ2-5, with D unresolved. Trimming pared 3 bases from V and 4 bases from J, leaving 9 bases between. The V gene's germline CDR1 is KGHSH and CDR2 LQKENI. The CDR3 contains 13 residues. The chain's CDR3 is CASSPPPGETQYF. The CDR3 DNA sequence: TGTGCCAGCTCACCCCCCCCCGGAGAGACCCAGTACTTC.

V gene TRBV9 combines with J gene TRBJ2-1; D perhaps matches TRBD2 (6 bases). This CDR3 comprises 14 residues. Trimming took off 4 bases at V and 6 bases at J, with 14 bases between the two ends. Looked up from germline, CDR1 is SGDLS and CDR2 is YYNGEE. In DNA form, the CDR3 reads TGTGCCAGCAGCCCCGGGACTCGGCTCAATGAGCAGTTCTTC. Its translation is CASSPGTRLNEQFF.

The V call is TRBV5-1, the J call TRBJ2-6; D gene ambiguous. The V end lost 4 bases, the J end lost 1 base, and 15 bases lay between the germline ends. The length of the CDR3 is 17 residues. The germline gives CDR1 SGHRS, CDR2 YFSETQ. CDR3 residues: CASSGTAVKSGANVLTF. For the CDR3, the DNA is TGCGCCAGCAGCGGAACTGCGGTTAAGTCTGGGGCCAACGTCCTGACTTTC.

This clone has just a few counts. V is TRBV7-3 and J is TRBJ2-1; 9 nucleotides match TRBD1. Trimming removed 5 bases from V and 4 bases from J; junction bases left unmatched: 6. The V gene's germline CDR1 is SGHTA and CDR2 FQGTGA. The CDR3 loop spans 15 amino acids. CDR3 in DNA: TGTGCCAGCAGCCAAGGGACAGGGTGGTACAATGAGCAGTTCTTC. This codes for CASSQGTGWYNEQFF.